The present entry profiles one T cell receptor (beta chain) with its context. The CDR3 has 15 residues. CDR1 and CDR2 (germline): MNHEY, SVGEGT. J lost 0 bases, V lost 8 bases, and 8 bases had no gene match. A second 7 to 11 cycle PCR used barcoded and J-beta primers. A single record per CDR3 protein comes from TCRdb applying MiXCR to the 5' RACE reads. In the table there are around 620,000 distinct CDR3 sequences, 25% to 30% of which are singletons. This specimen comes from a study of blood T cells in healthy people across ages. This sequence was found in a woman aged 70-85 years in good health. V and J are TRBV6-2 or TRBV6-3 and TRBJ1-1; TRBD1 aligns across 8 bases. Sequenced material: blood. The CDR3 bases are TGTGCCAGCCGACGCAGGGGGCAAATGAACACTGAAGCTTTCTTT. Translation: CASRRRGQMNTEAFF.